These T cell receptor beta chains were read from a single sample in a study of cytomegalovirus exposure and HLA in healthy donors. Sequenced by immunoSEQ multiplex PCR; TCRdb stores in-frame clones only, minus some. Of more than 95,000 clones in the sample, approximately 80% are singletons; the top ten hold around 4%. The sample was PBMCs. These receptors all come from a man aged 40-55 years in good health and CMV-seronegative. Each CDR3 is given with its conserved first and last residue. Expanded clones are given a class, and other clones once, few, many or no size at all.

j_gene	v_gene	abundance	CDR3aa
TRBJ2-3	TRBV29-1	NA	CSGQRGALATDTQYF
TRBJ2-7	TRBV5-5	NA	CASSRQVLYEQYF
TRBJ2-3	TRBV10-3	NA	CAIRSGQGAPDTQYF
TRBJ1-1	TRBV18	NA	CASSSQGVGEAFF
TRBJ1-4	TRBV19	NA	CASSIESGTGYGVEKLFF
TRBJ1-1	TRBV11-2	NA	CASSPQLQGSTEAFF
TRBJ2-2	TRBV6-6	few	CASSLDRGQRELFF
TRBJ1-1	TRBV6-5	NA	CASSPGGVWTEAFF
TRBJ2-7	TRBV5-1	NA	CASSLEQGGEQYF
TRBJ1-1	TRBV7-9	NA	CASSSYQGRTEAFF
TRBJ1-6	TRBV9	once	CASSVATGTGGAPLHF
TRBJ1-2	TRBV28	NA	CASISSKNYGYIF
TRBJ2-7	TRBV18	NA	CASSYREAYEQYF
TRBJ2-3	TRBV4-3	NA	CASSQDRFMTDTQYF
TRBJ2-7	TRBV7-9	NA	CASSFLQGTYAQYF
TRBJ2-5	TRBV2	NA	CASSENLAGETQYF
TRBJ1-3	TRBV5-1	NA	CASSPGSDYSGNTIYF
TRBJ2-1	TRBV6-5	NA	CASSYSSGVSYNEQFF
TRBJ1-1	TRBV5-1	NA	CASSLAGTIGDTEAFF
TRBJ1-2	TRBV14	NA	CASSQDRLYGYTF
TRBJ2-1	TRBV2	NA	CASSGMTGERPFF
TRBJ2-1	TRBV28	NA	CTSSSLRRNNEQFF
TRBJ2-7	TRBV28	few	CASSAGQGLYEQYF
TRBJ1-2	TRBV27	NA	CASSLSGGPSYGYTF
TRBJ1-3	TRBV11-2	NA	CASSSFNAPGNTIYF
TRBJ1-2	TRBV14	NA	CASSRGQVHYGYTF